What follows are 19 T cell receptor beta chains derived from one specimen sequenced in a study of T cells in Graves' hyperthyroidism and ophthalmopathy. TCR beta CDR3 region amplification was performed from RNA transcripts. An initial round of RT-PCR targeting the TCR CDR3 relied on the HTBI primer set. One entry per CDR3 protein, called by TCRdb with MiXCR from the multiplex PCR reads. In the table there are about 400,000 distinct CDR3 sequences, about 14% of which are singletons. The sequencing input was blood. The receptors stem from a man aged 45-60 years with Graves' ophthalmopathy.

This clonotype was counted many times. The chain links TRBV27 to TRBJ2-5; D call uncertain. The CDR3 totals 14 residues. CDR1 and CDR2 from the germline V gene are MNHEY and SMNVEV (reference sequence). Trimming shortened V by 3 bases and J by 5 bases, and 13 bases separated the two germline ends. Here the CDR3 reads CASSFNTPAETQYF. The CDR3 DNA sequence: TGTGCCAGCAGTTTCAACACCCCCGCGGAGACCCAGTACTTC.

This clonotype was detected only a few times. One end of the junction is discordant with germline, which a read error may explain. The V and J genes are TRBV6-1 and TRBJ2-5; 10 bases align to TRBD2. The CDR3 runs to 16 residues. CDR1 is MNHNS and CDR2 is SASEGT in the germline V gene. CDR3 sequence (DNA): TGTGCCAGCAGTTCCTACTTAGCGGGAGGCCAAGGGACCCAGTACTTC. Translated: CASSSYLAGGQGTQYF.

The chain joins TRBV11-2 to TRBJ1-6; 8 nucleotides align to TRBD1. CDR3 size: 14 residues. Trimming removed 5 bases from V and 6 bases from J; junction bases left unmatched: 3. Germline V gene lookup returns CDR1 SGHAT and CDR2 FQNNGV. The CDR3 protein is CASSQDRVNSPLHF. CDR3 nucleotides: TGTGCCAGCAGCCAGGACAGGGTTAATTCACCCCTCCACTTT.

The CDR3 DNA follows: TGTGCCAGCACTCCCTCGGGGGCTAGCGGGAGGTCCGCGACCAATGAGCAGTTCTTC. This sequence encodes CASTPSGASGRSATNEQFF. The V and J genes are TRBV12-3 or TRBV12-4 and TRBJ2-1; the match to TRBD2 covers 11 bases. CDR3 length equals 19 residues. J lost 6 bases, V lost 7 bases, and 20 bases had no gene match.

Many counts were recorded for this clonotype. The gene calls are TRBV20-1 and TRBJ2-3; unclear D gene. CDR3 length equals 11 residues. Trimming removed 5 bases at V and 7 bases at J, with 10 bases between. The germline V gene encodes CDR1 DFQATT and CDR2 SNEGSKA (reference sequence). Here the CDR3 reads CSADDENTQYF. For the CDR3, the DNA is TGCAGTGCTGATGATGAGAATACGCAGTATTTT.

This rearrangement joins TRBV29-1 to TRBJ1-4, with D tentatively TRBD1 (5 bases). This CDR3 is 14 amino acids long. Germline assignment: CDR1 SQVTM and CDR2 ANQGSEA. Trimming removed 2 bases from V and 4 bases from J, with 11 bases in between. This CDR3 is CSVEMGPGNEKLFF. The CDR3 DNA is TGCAGCGTTGAAATGGGGCCCGGTAATGAAAAACTGTTTTTT.

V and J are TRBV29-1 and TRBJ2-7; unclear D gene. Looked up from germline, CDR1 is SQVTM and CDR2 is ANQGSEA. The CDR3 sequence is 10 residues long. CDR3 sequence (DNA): TGCACCCCCCACGGATACGAGCAGTACTTC. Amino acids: CTPHGYEQYF.

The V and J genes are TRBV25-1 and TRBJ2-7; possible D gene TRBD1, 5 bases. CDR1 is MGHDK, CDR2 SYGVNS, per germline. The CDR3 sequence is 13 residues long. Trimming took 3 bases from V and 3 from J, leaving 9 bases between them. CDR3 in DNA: TGTGCCAGCAGTGAGGACAATAACTACGAGCAGTACTTC. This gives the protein CASSEDNNYEQYF.

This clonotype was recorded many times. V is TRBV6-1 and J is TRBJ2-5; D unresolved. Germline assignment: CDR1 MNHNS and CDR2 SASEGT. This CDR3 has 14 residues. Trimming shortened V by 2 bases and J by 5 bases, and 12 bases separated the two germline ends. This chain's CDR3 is CASSESAGRETQYF. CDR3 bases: TGTGCCAGCAGTGAATCGGCAGGTCGGGAGACCCAGTACTTC.

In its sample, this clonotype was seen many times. The DNA of the CDR3 is TGTGCCAGCAGTGACAGGGGAACTAGCAATCAGCCCCAGCATTTT. Translated, it gives CASSDRGTSNQPQHF. The chain has TRBV6-1 and TRBJ1-5, with a possible D match to TRBD1 (6 bases). The V and J ends lost 3 bases and 0 bases respectively, with 9 bases between them. Germline values: CDR1 MNHNS, CDR2 SASEGT. This CDR3 comprises 15 residues.

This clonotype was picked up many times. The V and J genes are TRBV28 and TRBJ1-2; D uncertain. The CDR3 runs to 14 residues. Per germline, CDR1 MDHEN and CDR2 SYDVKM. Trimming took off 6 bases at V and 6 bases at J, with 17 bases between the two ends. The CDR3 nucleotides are TGTGCCAGCAGCAACCCGAACCGGGTCAATGGCTACACCTTC. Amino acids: CASSNPNRVNGYTF.

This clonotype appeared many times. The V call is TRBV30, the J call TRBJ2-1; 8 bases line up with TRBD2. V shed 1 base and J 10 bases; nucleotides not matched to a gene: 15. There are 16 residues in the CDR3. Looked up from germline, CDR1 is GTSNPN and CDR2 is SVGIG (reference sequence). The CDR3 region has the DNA TGTGCCTGGAGTGGTACGGGACTAGAAGCCTATGGCGAGCAGTTCTTC. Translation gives CAWSGTGLEAYGEQFF.

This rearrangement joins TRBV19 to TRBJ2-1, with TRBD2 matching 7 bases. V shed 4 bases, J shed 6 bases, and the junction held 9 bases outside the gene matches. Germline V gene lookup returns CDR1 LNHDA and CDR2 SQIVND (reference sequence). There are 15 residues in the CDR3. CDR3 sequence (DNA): TGTGCCAGTAGTACCGGTGGCGGGAGCATCAATGAGCAGTTCTTC. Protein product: CASSTGGGSINEQFF.

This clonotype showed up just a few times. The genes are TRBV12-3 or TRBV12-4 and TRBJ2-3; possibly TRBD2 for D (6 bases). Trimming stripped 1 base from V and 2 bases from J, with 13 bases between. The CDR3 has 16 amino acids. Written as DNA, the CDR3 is TGTGCCAGCAGTTTAGGTGCGGGAACCCCCACAGATACGCAGTATTTT. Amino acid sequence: CASSLGAGTPTDTQYF.

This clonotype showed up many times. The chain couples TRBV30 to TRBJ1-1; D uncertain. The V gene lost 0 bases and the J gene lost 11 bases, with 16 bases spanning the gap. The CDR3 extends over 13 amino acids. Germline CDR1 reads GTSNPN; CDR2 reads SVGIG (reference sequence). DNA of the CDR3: TGTGCCTGGAGTGTACCCCCAACAGCGGCTGCTTTCTTT. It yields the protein CAWSVPPTAAAFF.

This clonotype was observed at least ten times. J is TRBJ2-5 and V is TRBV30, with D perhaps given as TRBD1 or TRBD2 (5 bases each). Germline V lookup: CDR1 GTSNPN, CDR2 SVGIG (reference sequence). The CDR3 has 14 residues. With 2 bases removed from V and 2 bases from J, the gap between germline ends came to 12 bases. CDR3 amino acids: CAWSPGGSQETQYF. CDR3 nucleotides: TGTGCCTGGAGTCCTGGGGGATCACAAGAGACCCAGTACTTC.

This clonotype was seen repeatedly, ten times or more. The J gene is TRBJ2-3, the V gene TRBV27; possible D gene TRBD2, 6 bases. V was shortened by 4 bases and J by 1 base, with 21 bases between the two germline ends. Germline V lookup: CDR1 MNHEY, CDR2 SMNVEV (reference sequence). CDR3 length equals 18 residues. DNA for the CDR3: TGTGCCAGCAGTTGGGTCGGACCCCGACTAGTAGGCACAGATACGCAGTATTTT. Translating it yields CASSWVGPRLVGTDTQYF.

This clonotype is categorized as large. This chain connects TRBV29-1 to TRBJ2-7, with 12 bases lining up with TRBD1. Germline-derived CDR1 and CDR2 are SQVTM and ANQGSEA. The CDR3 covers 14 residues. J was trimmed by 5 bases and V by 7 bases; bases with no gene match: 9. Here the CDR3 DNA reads TGCAGCGCTGGGGGGGACAGGGGGCTCCACGAGCAGTACTTC. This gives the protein CSAGGDRGLHEQYF.

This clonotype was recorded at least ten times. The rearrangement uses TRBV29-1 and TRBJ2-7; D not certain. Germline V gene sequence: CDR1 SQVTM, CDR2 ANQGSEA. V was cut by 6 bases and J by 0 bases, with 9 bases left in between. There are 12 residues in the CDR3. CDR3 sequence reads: CSVEDGSYEQYF. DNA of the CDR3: TGCAGCGTAGAGGACGGCTCCTACGAGCAGTACTTC.